These 31 T cell receptor beta chains came from one sample sequenced in a study of blood T cell repertoires in COVID-19. Here immunoSEQ multiplex PCR was the method, and the copy in TCRdb shows in-frame clones only, minus some. The profile shows about 250,000 clones, around 85% of them singletons. The sequenced sample was PBMCs or T cells enriched from blood (not recorded which). The receptors derive from a woman aged 50 to 60 with acute COVID-19.

The table lists this clone with a few counts. The chain employs TRBV7-9 and TRBJ1-4, with TRBD1 identical over 9 bases. CDR1 and CDR2 (germline): SEHNR, FQNEAQ (reference sequence). Trimming cost V 3 bases and J 5 bases; bases outside gene matches: 10. The CDR3 has 17 residues. The CDR3 loop reads CASSFPGQGTWNEKLFF. The CDR3 region has the DNA TGTGCCAGCAGCTTTCCGGGACAGGGAACATGGAATGAAAAACTGTTTTTT. Complete variable domain (other parts from reference TRBV7-9 and TRBJ1-4): DTGVSQNPRHKITKRGQNVTFRCDPISEHNRLYWYRQTLGQGPEFLTYFQNEAQLEKSRLLSDRFSAERPKGSFSTLEIQRTEQGDSAMYLCASSFPGQGTWNEKLFFGSGTQLSVL.

V gene TRBV14 combines with J gene TRBJ1-3; a possible D gene is TRBD1 (5 bases). Germline assignment: CDR1 SGHDN and CDR2 FVKESK. CDR3 length equals 15 residues. V was pared by 4 bases and J by 4 bases, with 14 bases between. The DNA for the CDR3 is TGTGCCAGCAGCCCCGAGTTAGGGGCCGGAAACACCATATATTTT. As protein: CASSPELGAGNTIYF.

This CDR3 reads CSVEAGPGQGHGELFF. The CDR3 DNA sequence: TGCAGCGTTGAAGCGGGACCGGGACAGGGGCACGGGGAGCTGTTTTTT. V is TRBV29-1 and J is TRBJ2-2; 10 bases are a match to TRBD1. Germline V CDR1 and CDR2: SQVTM, ANQGSEA. The junction had 9 bases not matched to a gene; V was cut back by 1 base and J by 7 bases. This CDR3 comprises 16 residues.

The chain couples TRBV7-2 to TRBJ1-4, with D perhaps TRBD1 (5 bases). V shed 5 bases and J shed 3 bases, with 13 bases lying between them. CDR1 is SGHTA and CDR2 is FQGNSA in the germline V gene. The CDR3 sequence is 15 residues long. CDR3 bases: TGTGCCAGCAGCAAAACCGGGACTCCTAATGAAAAACTGTTTTTT. Translated: CASSKTGTPNEKLFF.

The V and J genes are TRBV5-1 and TRBJ2-7; 9 bases fit TRBD1. Germline CDR1 and CDR2: SGHRS and YFSETQ. The ends lost 0 bases at V and 0 bases at J; junction bases unmatched: 13. The CDR3 consists of 19 residues. In nucleotides, the CDR3 is TGCGCCAGCAGCTTGGTTGGGACAGGGTTATCCTCCCGCTCCTACGAGCAGTACTTC. As protein: CASSLVGTGLSSRSYEQYF.

The CDR3 here is CASNGQVNTEAFF. In DNA form, the CDR3 reads TGTGCCAGCAACGGACAGGTGAACACTGAAGCTTTCTTT. V is TRBV6-5 and J is TRBJ1-1, with 7 bases lining up with TRBD1. With 7 bases clipped from V and 0 bases from J, the junction kept 2 bases outside the gene matches. The CDR3 spans 13 residues. The germline CDR1 and CDR2 sequences are MNHEY and SVGAGI.

The chain uses TRBV7-9 and TRBJ1-6; 9 bases are a match to TRBD1. The V gene's germline CDR1 is SEHNR and CDR2 FQNEAQ (reference sequence). The CDR3 sequence is 14 residues long. Trimming took 4 bases from V and 14 from J; bases not matched to a gene: 9. The CDR3 sequence: CASSSRDRAPSLHF. In DNA, the CDR3 is TGTGCCAGCAGCTCCCGGGACAGGGCCCCGTCCCTCCACTTT.

The chain couples TRBV3-1 (or the pseudogene TRBV3-2) to TRBJ2-5; the match to TRBD1 covers 8 bases. The CDR3 contains 15 residues. Losses at the gene ends were 4 bases for V and 2 bases for J; bases not matched to a gene: 6. The germline gives CDR1 LGHDT, CDR2 YNNKEL (reference sequence). CDR3 in DNA: TGTGCCAGCAGCCCTAGGACAGGGATACAAGAGACCCAGTACTTC. It codes for CASSPRTGIQETQYF.

The chain combines TRBV9 with TRBJ2-1; 7 bases fit TRBD1. The CDR3 covers 15 residues. Germline V CDR1 and CDR2: SGDLS, YYNGEE. The junction had 7 bases not matched to a gene; V was cut back by 0 bases and J by 7 bases. As DNA, the CDR3 is TGTGCCAGCAGCGTAGGAGGACAGGTGGGGAATGAGCAGTTCTTC. Protein: CASSVGGQVGNEQFF.

The genes are TRBV10-2 and TRBJ1-2; the D gene is possibly TRBD1 (5 bases). Trimming removed 6 bases at V and 4 bases at J, with 9 bases between. Germline V gene data show CDR1 as WSHSY and CDR2 as SAAADI. The CDR3 is made up of 12 amino acids. The CDR3 DNA reads TGCGCCAGCAGCCCTGACAGCTATGGCTACACCTTC. It yields the protein CASSPDSYGYTF.

The V call is TRBV18, the J call TRBJ2-2, with D possibly matching TRBD2 (6 bases). Germline lookup yields CDR1 KGHSH and CDR2 LQKENI. V dropped 3 bases and J dropped 6 bases, with 17 bases sitting between them. The length of the CDR3 is 16 residues. DNA for the CDR3: TGTGCCAGCTCACCGAGGGAAAGGGGAGGATCCGGGGAGCTGTTTTTT. Amino acids: CASSPRERGGSGELFF.

This chain connects TRBV30 to TRBJ2-2; tentatively, D is TRBD1 (6 bases). From germline, CDR1 is GTSNPN and CDR2 SVGIG (reference sequence). The CDR3 is 14 residues long. V lost 2 bases and J lost 7, with 14 bases in between. This CDR3 reads CAWSPITGIGELFF. DNA of the CDR3: TGTGCCTGGAGTCCAATCACAGGGATCGGGGAGCTGTTTTTT.

This chain links TRBV3-1 (or the pseudogene TRBV3-2) with TRBJ2-1, with D possibly being TRBD1 (5 bases). The CDR3 loop spans 14 amino acids. Trimming cost V 0 bases and J 4 bases, with 7 bases left between them. Germline V gene lookup returns CDR1 LGHDT and CDR2 YNNKEL (reference sequence). The CDR3 bases are TGTGCCAGCAGCCAAGAAAGACAGTACAATGAGCAGTTCTTC. The encoded protein is CASSQERQYNEQFF.

The chain couples TRBV5-6 to TRBJ2-7; 7 bases are a match to TRBD1. V lost 4 bases, J lost 1 base, and 5 bases stayed unmatched. The germline gives CDR1 SGHDT, CDR2 YYEEEE. This CDR3 comprises 14 residues. This CDR3 is CASSRQGGSYEQYF. In DNA form, the CDR3 reads TGTGCCAGCAGCAGACAGGGCGGGTCCTACGAGCAGTACTTC.

The CDR3 region is CASSLVGGATYEQYF. The CDR3 coding sequence is TGTGCCAGCAGCTTAGTCGGGGGTGCGACCTACGAGCAGTACTTC. The rearrangement uses TRBV7-9 and TRBJ2-7; D may be TRBD2 (6 bases). The CDR3 is made up of 15 amino acids. The germline CDR1 and CDR2 sequences are SEHNR and FQNEAQ (reference sequence). The ends were cut back, 1 base at V and 2 bases at J, with 12 bases in the middle.

CDR3 sequence (DNA): TGTGCCAGCAGCTTATCAAACAGGGGGCCGAACAATGAGCAGTTCTTC. This gives the protein CASSLSNRGPNNEQFF. The chain couples TRBV7-2 to TRBJ2-1; 9 bases map to TRBD1. Germline V gene lookup returns CDR1 SGHTA and CDR2 FQGNSA. Trimming at V came to 2 bases and at J to 5 bases, leaving 7 bases not matched to a gene. The CDR3 runs 16 residues.

In its sample, this clone was seen once. The same CDR3 arises from other DNA sequences in this sample as well. The genes are TRBV5-6 and TRBJ1-4; D unresolved. CDR1 is SGHDT and CDR2 is YYEEEE in the germline V gene. The CDR3 is 14 residues long. V was trimmed by 0 bases and J by 7 bases, leaving 10 bases between them. CDR3 sequence reads: CASSLAGVGEKLFF. The CDR3 DNA sequence: TGTGCCAGCAGCTTGGCCGGTGTCGGTGAAAAACTGTTTTTT.

The chain joins TRBV5-1 to TRBJ2-7, with 10 bases that match TRBD2. CDR3 length: 16 residues. From germline, CDR1 is SGHRS and CDR2 YFSETQ. V shed 5 bases and J 3 bases; nucleotides not matched to a gene: 11. This CDR3 is CASRRTSGRVDYEQYF. The CDR3 nucleotides are TGCGCCAGCAGGAGGACTAGCGGACGAGTCGACTACGAGCAGTACTTC.

This chain connects TRBV6-5 to TRBJ2-7; 13 bases map to TRBD2. V lost 4 bases to trimming and J lost 3 bases; unmatched junction nucleotides: 6. The CDR3 sequence is 16 residues long. Germline CDR1 MNHEY, CDR2 SVGAGI. CDR3 protein: CASSSRLAGGFYEQYF. In DNA form, the CDR3 reads TGTGCCAGCAGTTCCCGACTAGCGGGGGGCTTCTACGAGCAGTACTTC.

This clone showed up just once. The CDR3 here is CASSESRYEQYF. In nucleotides, the CDR3 is TGTGCCAGCTCGGAGTCACGGTACGAGCAGTACTTC. The V call is TRBV18, the J call TRBJ2-7; D not resolved. The germline V and J ends were trimmed by 6 bases and 4 bases, with 10 bases remaining between them. The CDR3 is 12 residues long. Looked up from germline, CDR1 is KGHSH and CDR2 is LQKENI. Complete variable domain (other parts from reference TRBV18 and TRBJ2-7): NAGVMQNPRHLVRRRGQEARLRCSPMKGHSHVYWYRQLPEEGLKFMVYLQKENIIDESGMPKERFSAEFPKEGPSILRIQQVVRGDSAAYFCASSESRYEQYFGPGTRLTVT.

The V and J genes are TRBV19 and TRBJ2-1; 11 bases are shared with TRBD2. The CDR3 consists of 15 residues. Trimming at V came to 5 bases and at J to 9 bases, leaving 9 bases not matched to a gene. CDR1 and CDR2 from the germline V gene are LNHDA and SQIVND (reference sequence). This CDR3 reads CASSFSGGAGGEQFF. CDR3 nucleotides: TGTGCCAGTAGTTTTAGCGGGGGGGCTGGTGGTGAGCAGTTCTTC.

This sequence joins TRBV6-1 and TRBJ1-1; 8 bases match TRBD1. CDR1 is MNHNS and CDR2 is SASEGT in the germline V gene. The V and J ends lost 3 bases and 0 bases, in that order; junction bases with no gene match: 6. CDR3 size: 16 residues. Here the CDR3 DNA reads TGTGCCAGCAGTGACAGGGGGCGAGGGCTGAACACTGAAGCTTTCTTT. Translating gives CASSDRGRGLNTEAFF.

The chain has TRBV29-1 and TRBJ1-2; D remains ambiguous. V was clipped by 0 bases and J by 4 bases, with 12 bases between them. CDR3 length: 14 amino acids. CDR1 is SQVTM, CDR2 ANQGSEA, per germline. CDR3 amino acids: CSVEDPGRVYGYTF. Written as DNA, the CDR3 is TGCAGCGTTGAAGACCCTGGGAGGGTCTATGGCTACACCTTC.

The V and J genes are TRBV12-3 or TRBV12-4 and TRBJ2-1; 12 positions match TRBD2. Trimming cost V 6 bases and J 14 bases; bases outside gene matches: 2. There are 11 residues in the CDR3. CDR3 in DNA: TGTGCCAGCAGGCTAGCGGGGGGGAAGTTCTTC. Translated, it gives CASRLAGGKFF.

The CDR3 here is CASSGRQGVDEQYF. The DNA of the CDR3 is TGTGCCAGCAGCGGCCGGCAGGGGGTGGACGAGCAGTACTTC. This chain joins TRBV9 and TRBJ2-7, with TRBD1 matching over 7 bases. Germline V gene lookup returns CDR1 SGDLS and CDR2 YYNGEE. The CDR3 extends over 14 amino acids. Germline trimming cut 3 bases from V and 5 bases from J; bases unmatched to any gene: 8.

V usage is TRBV29-1 and J usage is TRBJ2-1; D is perhaps TRBD2 (5 bases). V was cut by 6 bases and J by 9 bases, with 15 bases left in between. CDR3 length: 12 amino acids. The V gene's germline CDR1 is SQVTM and CDR2 ANQGSEA. The CDR3 coding sequence is TGCAGCGTCCCCAGACCAAGCGGTGAGCAGTTCTTC. Protein product: CSVPRPSGEQFF.

The rearrangement links TRBV18 to TRBJ1-6; 8 bases are a match to TRBD1. This CDR3 is 14 amino acids long. In germline, CDR1 is KGHSH, CDR2 LQKENI. V gave up 5 bases and J gave up 9 bases; unmatched junction bases: 6. The chain's CDR3 is CASSTDRGTSPLHF. The CDR3 DNA is TGTGCCAGCTCAACCGACAGGGGTACTTCACCCCTCCACTTT.

The rearrangement uses TRBV29-1 and TRBJ1-5; TRBD1 agrees at 10 bases. Germline values: CDR1 SQVTM, CDR2 ANQGSEA. The junction had 6 bases not matched to a gene; V was cut back by 6 bases and J by 1 base. This CDR3 has 15 amino acids. CDR3 loop: CSVGGGQGSNQPQHF. The CDR3 nucleotides are TGCAGCGTGGGAGGGGGACAGGGGAGCAATCAGCCCCAGCATTTT.

J is TRBJ1-2 and V is TRBV6-2 or TRBV6-3, with a possible D match to TRBD1 (6 bases). V was shortened by 5 bases and J by 2 bases, with 9 bases between the two germline ends. The CDR3 has 13 amino acids. Looked up from germline, CDR1 is MNHEY and CDR2 is SVGEGT. The CDR3 DNA follows: TGTGCCAGCAGTCCAAGGGGGAACTATGGCTACACCTTC. Amino acid sequence: CASSPRGNYGYTF.

This clone has ten or more counts. V usage is TRBV5-4 and J usage is TRBJ1-2; perhaps TRBD1 as D (6 bases). Deletions cut 6 bases from V and 8 bases from J, with 26 bases between. Per germline, CDR1 SGHNT and CDR2 YYREEE (reference sequence). The CDR3 consists of 16 residues. Written as DNA, the CDR3 is TGTGCCAGCACCAAGGAAGTCACAGGGCTATCGTGGGGCTACACCTTC. It encodes CASTKEVTGLSWGYTF.

In DNA form, the CDR3 reads TGTGCCATCAGTGAGCGAACAGGGGCGACTGGAAACACCATATATTTT. Its translation is CAISERTGATGNTIYF. The chain links TRBV10-3 to TRBJ1-3; 7 bases agree with TRBD1. The V gene's germline CDR1 is ENHRY and CDR2 SYGVKD. The CDR3 sequence is 16 residues long. J was trimmed by 2 bases and V by 2 bases; bases with no gene match: 6.